One and the same sample provided the 10 T cell receptor beta chains below, sequenced in a study of regulatory T cells in long-lasting Graves disease (dated by TCRdb to about 2021). The receptor library was made with multiplex PCR. The run used an Illumina HiSeq 4000. TCR beta libraries were built with iRepertoire HTBI primers and Arm-PCR amplification of CDR3 regions. The raw public reads went through TCRdb reprocessing: fastp at Q25, MiXCR clone calling, in-frame beta chains kept. CDR3 protein sequences are deduplicated, and each keeps its most common genes and DNA. The sample table lists about 560,000 distinct CDR3 sequences, more than 15% of them with a count of one. Together, the top ten hold about 11% of the sample. The time point label on this specimen signifies: newly diagnosed GD, antithyroid drugs for less than 3 months. For both TCR sequencing and RNA sequencing, RNA was extracted from PBMCs in TRIzol.

A further study also used this sample, focusing on T cells in Graves' hyperthyroidism and ophthalmopathy.

The sequenced sample was peripheral blood mononuclear cells (PBMCs), obtained at new diagnosis, from a patient treated with antithyroid drugs. The receptors were sampled from a man in his late teens or twenties with Graves disease. Donor details come from another sample of the same person, matched by shared clones.

The chain employs TRBV12-3 or TRBV12-4 and TRBJ2-2; no definite D call. Trimming shortened V by 6 bases and J by 2 bases, and 13 bases separated the two germline ends. This CDR3 has 15 amino acids. CDR3 region: CASSPTDGNTGELFF. CDR3 in DNA: TGTGCCAGCAGCCCTACCGACGGAAACACCGGGGAGCTGTTTTTT.

This clonotype was observed a handful of times. This chain links TRBV10-2 with TRBJ2-7; D might be TRBD1 (5 bases). The CDR3 has 14 amino acids. V shed 2 bases and J shed 6 bases, with 14 bases lying between them. Germline assignment: CDR1 WSHSY and CDR2 SAAADI. CDR3 region: CASSEVRQSSEQYF. The CDR3 DNA reads as TGCGCCAGCAGTGAGGTCCGACAGAGCTCCGAGCAGTACTTC.

This clonotype was seen many times. V is TRBV11-2 and J is TRBJ2-7, with 7 bases that match TRBD1. In germline, CDR1 is SGHAT, CDR2 FQNNGV. The trim removed 4 bases at V and 2 bases at J, leaving 5 bases unmatched. CDR3 size: 14 residues. In nucleotides, the CDR3 is TGTGCCAGCAGCTCTGTTCAGGGGGCCTACGAGCAGTACTTC. It encodes CASSSVQGAYEQYF.

Details on this clonotype: A read error may be the cause here, since a much bigger clone is one base away. This chain joins TRBV5-4 and TRBJ2-2, with 11 bases lining up with TRBD2. CDR1 SGHNT and CDR2 YYREEE come from the germline V gene (reference sequence). V lost 5 bases, J lost 2 bases, and 2 bases stayed unmatched. The CDR3 runs 15 residues. The CDR3 DNA is TGTGCCAGCAGGGGGACTAGCGGAAACACCGGGGAGCTGTTTTTT. This gives the protein CASRGTSGNTGELFF.

This clonotype was recorded many times. The rearrangement links TRBV2 to TRBJ2-5; weak D call: TRBD1 (5 bases). Germline V gives CDR1 SNHLY, CDR2 FYNNEI. The CDR3 runs 15 residues. V was pared by 4 bases and J by 5 bases, with 17 bases between. CDR3 coding DNA: TGTGCCAGCAGTGTTCGTGTAGGCCCAGGGGAGACCCAGTACTTC. Amino acid sequence: CASSVRVGPGETQYF.

The chain uses TRBV5-1 and TRBJ1-1; D is perhaps TRBD1 (5 bases). This CDR3 spans 15 amino acids. In germline, CDR1 is SGHRS, CDR2 YFSETQ. Trimming stripped 0 bases from V and 4 bases from J, with 13 bases between. Here the CDR3 reads CASSLAGGSVTEAFF. The DNA for the CDR3 is TGCGCCAGCAGCTTGGCCGGGGGGTCGGTCACTGAAGCTTTCTTT.

This clonotype was recorded a few times. The gene calls are TRBV14 and TRBJ2-1; no clear D. Germline CDR1 and CDR2: SGHDN and FVKESK. The CDR3 runs 12 residues. V was trimmed by 2 bases and J by 9 bases, leaving 8 bases between them. CDR3 bases: TGTGCCAGCAGCCAATTGCGACTTGAGCAGTTCTTC. Protein: CASSQLRLEQFF.

There are a few counts of this clonotype. The chain carries TRBV30 and TRBJ1-5; weak D call: TRBD1 (5 bases). Per the germline V gene, CDR1 is GTSNPN and CDR2 is SVGIG (reference sequence). V lost 4 bases, J lost 0 bases, and 16 bases lay in between. The CDR3 extends over 16 amino acids. CDR3 region: CAWNDRGAGSNQPQHF. The CDR3 nucleotides are TGTGCCTGGAACGACCGAGGGGCGGGTAGCAATCAGCCCCAGCATTTT.

The sample holds many counts of this clonotype. The chain joins TRBV5-1 to TRBJ2-1; 12 bases are shared with TRBD2. Trimming took 0 bases from V and 10 from J; bases not matched to a gene: 11. The V gene's germline CDR1 is SGHRS and CDR2 YFSETQ. The length of the CDR3 is 17 residues. CDR3 amino acids: CASSLDSPGTSGREQFF. The CDR3 nucleotides read TGCGCCAGCAGCTTGGATTCTCCAGGGACTAGCGGGCGCGAGCAGTTCTTC.

This clonotype was detected only a few times. The chain has TRBV27 and TRBJ2-1; a weak D match, TRBD1 (6 bases). V gave up 0 bases and J gave up 0 bases, with 18 bases separating them. Germline V gene sequence: CDR1 MNHEY, CDR2 SMNVEV (reference sequence). This CDR3 spans 19 amino acids. CDR3 nucleotides: TGTGCCAGCAGTTTATCGGGTACAGGGACCTACAGCTCCTACAATGAGCAGTTCTTC. Protein sequence: CASSLSGTGTYSSYNEQFF.